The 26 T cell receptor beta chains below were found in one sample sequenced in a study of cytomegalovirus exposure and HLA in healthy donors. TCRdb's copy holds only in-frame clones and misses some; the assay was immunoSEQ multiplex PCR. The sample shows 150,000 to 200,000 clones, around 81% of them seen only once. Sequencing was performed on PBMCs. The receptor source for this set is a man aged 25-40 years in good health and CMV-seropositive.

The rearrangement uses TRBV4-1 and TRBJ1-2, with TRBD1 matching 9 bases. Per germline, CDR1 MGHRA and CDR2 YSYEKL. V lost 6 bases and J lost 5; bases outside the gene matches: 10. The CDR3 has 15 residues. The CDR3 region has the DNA TGCGCCAGCAGTCTTCCGGGACAGGGAGTATATGGCTACACCTTC. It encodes CASSLPGQGVYGYTF.

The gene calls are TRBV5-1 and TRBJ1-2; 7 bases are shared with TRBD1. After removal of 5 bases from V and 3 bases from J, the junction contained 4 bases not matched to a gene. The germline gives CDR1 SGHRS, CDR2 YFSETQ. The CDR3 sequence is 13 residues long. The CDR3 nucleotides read TGCGCCAGCAGGACAGGGCCGGACTATGGCTACACCTTC. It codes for CASRTGPDYGYTF.

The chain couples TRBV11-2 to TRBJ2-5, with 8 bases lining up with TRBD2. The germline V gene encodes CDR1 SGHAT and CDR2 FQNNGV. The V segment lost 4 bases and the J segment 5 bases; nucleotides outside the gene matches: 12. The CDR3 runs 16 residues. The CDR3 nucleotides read TGTGCCAGCAGCTCCAAAGGACTAGCCCAGGGGGAGACCCAGTACTTC. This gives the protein CASSSKGLAQGETQYF.

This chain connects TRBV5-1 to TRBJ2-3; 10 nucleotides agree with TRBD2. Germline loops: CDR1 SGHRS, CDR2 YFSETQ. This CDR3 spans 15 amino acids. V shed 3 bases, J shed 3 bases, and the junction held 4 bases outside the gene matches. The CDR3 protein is CASSWSGGVTDTQYF. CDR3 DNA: TGCGCCAGCAGCTGGAGCGGGGGGGTAACAGATACGCAGTATTTT. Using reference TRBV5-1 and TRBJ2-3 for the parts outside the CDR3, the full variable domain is KAGVTQTPRYLIKTRGQQVTLSCSPISGHRSVSWYQQTPGQGLQFLFEYFSETQRNKGNFPGRFSGRQFSNSRSEMNVSTLELGDSALYLCASSWSGGVTDTQYFGPGTRLTVL.

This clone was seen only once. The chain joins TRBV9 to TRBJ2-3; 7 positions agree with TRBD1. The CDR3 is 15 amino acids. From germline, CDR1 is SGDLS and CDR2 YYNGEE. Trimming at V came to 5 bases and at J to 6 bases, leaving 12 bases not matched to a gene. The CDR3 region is CASRRGQGTIDTQYF. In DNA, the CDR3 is TGTGCCAGCAGGAGGGGGCAAGGGACGATTGATACGCAGTATTTT.

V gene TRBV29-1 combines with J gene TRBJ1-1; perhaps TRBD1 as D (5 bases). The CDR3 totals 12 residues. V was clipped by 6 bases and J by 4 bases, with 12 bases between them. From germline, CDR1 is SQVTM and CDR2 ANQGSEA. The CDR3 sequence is CSVGSGVTEAFF. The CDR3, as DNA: TGCAGCGTCGGGTCGGGGGTCACTGAAGCTTTCTTT. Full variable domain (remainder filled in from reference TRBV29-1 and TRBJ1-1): SAVISQKPSRDICQRGTSLTIQCQVDSQVTMMFWYRQQPGQSLTLIATANQGSEATYESGFVIDKFPISRPNLTFSTLTVSNMSPEDSSIYLCSVGSGVTEAFFGQGTRLTVV.

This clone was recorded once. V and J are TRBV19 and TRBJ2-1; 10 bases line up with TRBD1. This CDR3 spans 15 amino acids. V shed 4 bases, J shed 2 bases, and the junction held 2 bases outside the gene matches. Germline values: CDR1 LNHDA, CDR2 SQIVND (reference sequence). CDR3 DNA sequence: TGTGCCAGTAGTACCGGGACAGGGGCCTACAATGAGCAGTTCTTC. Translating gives CASSTGTGAYNEQFF.

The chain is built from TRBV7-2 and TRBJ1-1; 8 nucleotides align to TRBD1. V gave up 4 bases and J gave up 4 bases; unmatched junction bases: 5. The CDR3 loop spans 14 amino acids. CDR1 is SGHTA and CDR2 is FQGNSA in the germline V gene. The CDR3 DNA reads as TGTGCCAGCAGCTCCTGGACAGGGACCACTGAAGCTTTCTTT. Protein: CASSSWTGTTEAFF.

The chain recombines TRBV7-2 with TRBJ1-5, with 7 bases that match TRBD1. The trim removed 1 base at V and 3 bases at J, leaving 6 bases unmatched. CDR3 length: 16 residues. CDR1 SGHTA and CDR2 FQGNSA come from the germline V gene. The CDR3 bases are TGTGCCAGCAGCTTAGTAGTCGGGACAGCCAATCAGCCCCAGCATTTT. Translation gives CASSLVVGTANQPQHF.

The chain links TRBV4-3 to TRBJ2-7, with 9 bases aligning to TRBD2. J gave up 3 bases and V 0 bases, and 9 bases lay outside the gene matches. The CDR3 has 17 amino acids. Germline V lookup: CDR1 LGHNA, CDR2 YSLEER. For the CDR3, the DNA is TGCGCCAGCAGCCAAGAGTTTGGGGCTAGCGGGGTCTACGAGCAGTACTTC. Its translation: CASSQEFGASGVYEQYF.

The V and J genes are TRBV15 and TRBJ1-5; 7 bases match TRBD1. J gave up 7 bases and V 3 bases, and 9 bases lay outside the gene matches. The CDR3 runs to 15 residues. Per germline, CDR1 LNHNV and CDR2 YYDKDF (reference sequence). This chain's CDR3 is CATSRPPTGEQPQHF. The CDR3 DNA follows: TGTGCCACCAGCAGGCCCCCTACAGGGGAACAGCCCCAGCATTTT.

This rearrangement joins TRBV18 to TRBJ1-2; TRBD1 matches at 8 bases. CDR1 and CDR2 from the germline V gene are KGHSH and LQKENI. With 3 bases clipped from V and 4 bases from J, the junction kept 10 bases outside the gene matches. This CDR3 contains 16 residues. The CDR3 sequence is CASSPLPDRAGYGYTF. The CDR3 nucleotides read TGTGCCAGCTCACCTCTACCGGACAGGGCTGGCTATGGCTACACCTTC.

CDR3 sequence: CASRNAGTGGGYEQYF. The DNA for the CDR3 is TGTGCCAGCAGAAACGCGGGGACAGGGGGCGGTTACGAGCAGTACTTC. The chain links TRBV5-4 to TRBJ2-7; 12 bases align to TRBD1. Germline assignment: CDR1 SGHNT and CDR2 YYREEE (reference sequence). The CDR3 extends over 16 amino acids. V dropped 5 bases and J dropped 4; count of bases not matched to a gene: 10. The full variable domain, rest sourced from reference TRBV5-4 and TRBJ2-7, is ETGVTQSPTHLIKTRGQQVTLRCSSQSGHNTVSWYQQALGQGPQFIFQYYREEENGRGNFPPRFSGLQFPNYSSELNVNALELDDSALYLCASRNAGTGGGYEQYFGPGTRLTVT.

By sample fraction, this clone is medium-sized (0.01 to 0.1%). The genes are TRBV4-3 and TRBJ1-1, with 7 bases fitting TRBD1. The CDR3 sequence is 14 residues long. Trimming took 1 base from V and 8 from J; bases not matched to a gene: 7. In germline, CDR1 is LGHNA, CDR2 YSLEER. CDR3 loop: CASSQARGQPEAFF. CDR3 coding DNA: TGCGCCAGCAGCCAAGCTAGGGGACAGCCCGAAGCTTTCTTT.

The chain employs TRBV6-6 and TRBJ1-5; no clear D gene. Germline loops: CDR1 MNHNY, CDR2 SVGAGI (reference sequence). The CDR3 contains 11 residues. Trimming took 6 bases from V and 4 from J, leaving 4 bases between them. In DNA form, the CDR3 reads TGTGCCAGCAGACTGAATCAGCCCCAGCATTTT. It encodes CASRLNQPQHF.

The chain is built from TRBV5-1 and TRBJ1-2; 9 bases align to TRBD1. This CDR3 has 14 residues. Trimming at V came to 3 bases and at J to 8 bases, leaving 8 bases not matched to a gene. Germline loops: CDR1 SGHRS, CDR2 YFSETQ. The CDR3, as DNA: TGCGCCAGCAGCTATTCCGGGACAGGGAACGGCTACACCTTC. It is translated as CASSYSGTGNGYTF.

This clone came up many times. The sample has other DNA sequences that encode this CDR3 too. CDR3 amino acids: CSARDNYEQYF. In DNA form, the CDR3 reads TGCAGTGCTAGAGACAACTACGAGCAGTACTTC. This chain joins TRBV20-1 and TRBJ2-7, with D unresolved. Trimming pared 0 bases from V and 3 bases from J, leaving 3 bases between. CDR3 length: 11 residues. The germline CDR1 and CDR2 sequences are DFQATT and SNEGSKA (reference sequence).

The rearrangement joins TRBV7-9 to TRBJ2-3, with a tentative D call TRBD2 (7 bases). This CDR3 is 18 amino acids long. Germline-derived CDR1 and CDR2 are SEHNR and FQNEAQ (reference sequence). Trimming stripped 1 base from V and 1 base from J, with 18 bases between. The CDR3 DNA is TGTGCCAGCAGCTTAGGACGCATAGGGCGGGGGCGCACAGATACGCAGTATTTT. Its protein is CASSLGRIGRGRTDTQYF.

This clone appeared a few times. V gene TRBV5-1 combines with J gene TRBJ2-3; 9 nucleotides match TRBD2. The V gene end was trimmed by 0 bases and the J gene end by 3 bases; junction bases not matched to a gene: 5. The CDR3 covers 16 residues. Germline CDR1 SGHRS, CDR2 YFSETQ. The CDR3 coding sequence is TGCGCCAGCAGCTTGGGAGGCGGGGGGGAAACAGATACGCAGTATTTT. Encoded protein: CASSLGGGGETDTQYF.

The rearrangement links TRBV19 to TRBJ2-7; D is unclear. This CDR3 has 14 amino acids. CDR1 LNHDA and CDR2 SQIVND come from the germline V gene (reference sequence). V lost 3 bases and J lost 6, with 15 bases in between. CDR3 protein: CASSMVVLRGEQYF. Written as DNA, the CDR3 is TGTGCCAGTAGTATGGTGGTCCTCCGAGGCGAGCAGTACTTC.

This CDR3 reads CASSYGQGASGYTF. CDR3 in DNA: TGTGCCAGCAGTTACGGACAGGGGGCGAGTGGCTACACCTTC. This rearrangement joins TRBV6-5 to TRBJ1-2; 11 bases are a match to TRBD1. The CDR3 length is 14 residues. Germline CDR1 MNHEY, CDR2 SVGAGI. Trimming removed 2 bases from V and 7 bases from J; junction bases left unmatched: 3.

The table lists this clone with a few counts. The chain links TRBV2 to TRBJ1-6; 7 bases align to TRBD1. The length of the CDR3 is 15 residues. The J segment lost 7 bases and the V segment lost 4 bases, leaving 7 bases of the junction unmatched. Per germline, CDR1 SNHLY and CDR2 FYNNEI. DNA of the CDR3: TGTGCCAGCAGTGTAATAGGGACAGAAAATTCACCCCTCCACTTT. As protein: CASSVIGTENSPLHF.

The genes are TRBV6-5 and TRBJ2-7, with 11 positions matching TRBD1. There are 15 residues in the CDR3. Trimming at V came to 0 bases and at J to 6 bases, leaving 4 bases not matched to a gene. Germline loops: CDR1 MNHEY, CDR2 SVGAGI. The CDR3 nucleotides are TGTGCCAGCAGTTACTCCGGGACAGGGGGTGGCGAGCAGTACTTC. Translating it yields CASSYSGTGGGEQYF.

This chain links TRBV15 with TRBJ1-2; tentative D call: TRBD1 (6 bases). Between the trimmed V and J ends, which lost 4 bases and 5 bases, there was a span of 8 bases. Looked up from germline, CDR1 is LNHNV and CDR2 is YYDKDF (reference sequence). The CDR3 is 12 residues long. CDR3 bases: TGTGCCACCAGCAACAGGGATTATGGCTACACCTTC. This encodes CATSNRDYGYTF.

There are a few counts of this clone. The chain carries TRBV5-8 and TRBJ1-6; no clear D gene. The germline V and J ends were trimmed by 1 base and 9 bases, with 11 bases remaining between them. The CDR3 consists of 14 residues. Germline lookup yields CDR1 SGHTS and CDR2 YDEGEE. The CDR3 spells CASSLLSLSSPLHF. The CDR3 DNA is TGTGCCAGCAGCTTGCTTTCTTTGAGTTCACCCCTCCACTTT. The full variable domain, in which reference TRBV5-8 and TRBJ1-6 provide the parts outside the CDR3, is EAGVTQSPTHLIKTRGQQATLRCSPISGHTSVYWYQQALGLGLQFLLWYDEGEERNRGNFPPRFSGRQFPNYSSELNVNALELEDSALYLCASSLLSLSSPLHFGNGTRLTVT.

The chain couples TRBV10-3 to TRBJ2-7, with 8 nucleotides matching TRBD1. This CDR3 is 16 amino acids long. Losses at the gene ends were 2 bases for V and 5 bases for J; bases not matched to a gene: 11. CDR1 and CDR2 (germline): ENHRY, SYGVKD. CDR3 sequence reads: CAISEASGTGSDEQYF. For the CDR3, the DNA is TGTGCCATCAGTGAGGCCTCCGGGACAGGATCCGACGAGCAGTACTTC.